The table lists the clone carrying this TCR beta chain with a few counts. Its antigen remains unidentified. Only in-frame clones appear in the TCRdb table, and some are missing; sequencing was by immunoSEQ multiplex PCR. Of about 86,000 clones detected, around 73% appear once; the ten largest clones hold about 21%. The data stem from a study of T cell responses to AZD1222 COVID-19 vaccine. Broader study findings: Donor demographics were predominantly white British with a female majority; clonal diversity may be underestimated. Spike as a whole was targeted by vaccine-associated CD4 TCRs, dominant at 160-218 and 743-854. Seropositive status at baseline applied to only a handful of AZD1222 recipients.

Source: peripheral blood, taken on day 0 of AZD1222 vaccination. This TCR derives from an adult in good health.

This CDR3 reads CASSLEQGRHGYTF. DNA of the CDR3: TGTGCCAGCAGCTTAGAACAGGGGAGACATGGCTACACCTTC. The J gene is TRBJ1-2, the V gene TRBV11-3; the match to TRBD1 covers 7 bases. J gave up 6 bases and V 0 bases, and 4 bases lay outside the gene matches. The germline gives CDR1 SGHNT, CDR2 YENEEA. The CDR3 runs to 14 residues.